This T cell receptor beta chain was captured in a study of lymphopenia after photon versus proton radiotherapy. Study-level findings and limits: Oligoclonal CD8+ Temra expansion after nadir drove photon patients' diversity drop. Relative stability marked proton patients; photon patients lost diversity and naive cells.

As to this clone: As yet, its antigen is unknown.

Using immunoSEQ multiplex PCR, the repertoire was profiled, and TCRdb retains in-frame clones only, with some absent. The table records tens of thousands of clones, 65% to 85% of them present only once. Trimming shortened V by 4 bases and J by 2 bases, and 12 bases separated the two germline ends. The CDR3 runs to 14 residues. CDR1 and CDR2 (germline): LGHNA, YNFKEQ. Here the sequenced sample was peripheral blood, taken from a patient treated with proton-based radiotherapy. This chain connects TRBV4-2 to TRBJ2-7; D perhaps matches TRBD1 (6 bases). The clonotype was recovered from a man in his sixties with pancreatic cancer. The CDR3 loop is CASSPTGSAYEQYF. The CDR3 DNA reads TGTGCCAGCAGCCCGACAGGCTCTGCCTACGAGCAGTACTTC.